The next 21 T cell receptor beta chains were all read from a single sample in a study of blood T cell repertoires in COVID-19. Method: immunoSEQ multiplex PCR; TCRdb's copy keeps in-frame clones and lacks some. This table has around 87,000 clones, approximately 87% appearing once. Sequencing input: peripheral blood. Receptors originate from a human donor with active COVID-19. The donor label of this sample is uncertain.

This rearrangement joins TRBV4-3 to TRBJ2-7, with D possibly being TRBD2 (5 bases). The CDR3 runs to 16 residues. Trimming pared 0 bases from V and 0 bases from J, leaving 12 bases between. The V gene's germline CDR1 is LGHNA and CDR2 YSLEER. The CDR3 DNA is TGCGCCAGCAGCCAAGAAACCGGACTTAGCTCCTACGAGCAGTACTTC. Translation: CASSQETGLSSYEQYF.

This chain joins TRBV2 and TRBJ2-6, with D unclear. This CDR3 has 15 residues. Germline loops: CDR1 SNHLY, CDR2 FYNNEI. Trimming removed 6 bases at V and 4 bases at J, with 13 bases between. The CDR3 reads CASRLSGTGANVLTF. The CDR3 region has the DNA TGTGCCAGCAGATTGTCAGGAACGGGGGCCAACGTCCTGACTTTC.

The V call is TRBV10-3, the J call TRBJ1-1; D remains ambiguous. Trimming stripped 2 bases from V and 4 bases from J, with 11 bases between. Per germline, CDR1 ENHRY and CDR2 SYGVKD. The CDR3 has 14 residues. The CDR3 DNA follows: TGTGCCATCAGTGAGAAGTCCGGTGGCACTGAAGCTTTCTTT. Protein product: CAISEKSGGTEAFF.

This chain uses TRBV18 with TRBJ2-5; D is unresolved. The V end lost 6 bases, the J end lost 3 bases, and 14 bases lay between the germline ends. CDR3 length equals 14 residues. Germline V gene sequence: CDR1 KGHSH, CDR2 LQKENI. The CDR3 coding sequence is TGTGCCAGCTCCAGGCAGGCGACGGAAGAGACCCAGTACTTC. Translated, it gives CASSRQATEETQYF. The whole variable domain, remainder taken from reference TRBV18 and TRBJ2-5, is NAGVMQNPRHLVRRRGQEARLRCSPMKGHSHVYWYRQLPEEGLKFMVYLQKENIIDESGMPKERFSAEFPKEGPSILRIQQVVRGDSAAYFCASSRQATEETQYFGPGTRLLVL.

This chain connects TRBV19 to TRBJ2-7; weak D call: TRBD2 (5 bases). This CDR3 has 13 amino acids. Trimming took 5 bases from V and 3 from J, leaving 11 bases between them. The V gene's germline CDR1 is LNHDA and CDR2 SQIVND (reference sequence). DNA for the CDR3: TGTGCCAGTAGTCCAGGACTTATCTACGAGCAGTACTTC. Protein product: CASSPGLIYEQYF. The full variable domain, in which reference TRBV19 and TRBJ2-7 provide the parts outside the CDR3, is DGGITQSPKYLFRKEGQNVTLSCEQNLNHDAMYWYRQDPGQGLRLIYYSQIVNDFQKGDIAEGYSVSREKKESFPLTVTSAQKNPTAFYLCASSPGLIYEQYFGPGTRLTVT.

The J gene is TRBJ2-7, the V gene TRBV10-3; 11 nucleotides match TRBD1. The CDR3 sequence is 18 residues long. CDR1 ENHRY and CDR2 SYGVKD come from the germline V gene. With V trimmed by 4 bases and J by 4 bases, 15 bases remained unmatched. CDR3 bases: TGTGCCATCAGTGTAGGGGCCTCCGGGACAGGGGGGCCTTACGAGCAGTACTTC. Translation: CAISVGASGTGGPYEQYF.

J is TRBJ2-5 and V is TRBV3-1 (or the pseudogene TRBV3-2); 8 bases line up with TRBD1. This CDR3 is 16 amino acids long. The germline CDR1 and CDR2 sequences are LGHDT and YNNKEL (reference sequence). Germline trimming cut 1 base from V and 1 base from J; bases unmatched to any gene: 5. CDR3 amino acids: CASSQGFGQGQETQYF. For the CDR3, the DNA is TGTGCCAGCAGCCAAGGATTCGGACAGGGCCAAGAGACCCAGTACTTC.

CDR3 nucleotides: TGCAGTCTGACAGTTACCACTGAAGCTTTCTTT. Residues: CSLTVTTEAFF. The rearrangement links TRBV20-1 to TRBJ1-1; D possibly corresponds to TRBD1 (5 bases). V gave up 8 bases and J gave up 4 bases, with 11 bases separating them. This CDR3 comprises 11 residues. The germline CDR1 and CDR2 sequences are DFQATT and SNEGSKA (reference sequence).

V is TRBV18 and J is TRBJ2-1; tentatively, D is TRBD1 (5 bases). This CDR3 has 15 amino acids. Trimming pared 2 bases from V and 5 bases from J, leaving 13 bases between. The V gene's germline CDR1 is KGHSH and CDR2 LQKENI. The CDR3: CASSPRQGVNNEQFF. CDR3 sequence (DNA): TGTGCCAGCTCACCAAGGCAGGGTGTCAACAATGAGCAGTTCTTC. Full variable domain (missing parts from reference TRBV18 and TRBJ2-1): NAGVMQNPRHLVRRRGQEARLRCSPMKGHSHVYWYRQLPEEGLKFMVYLQKENIIDESGMPKERFSAEFPKEGPSILRIQQVVRGDSAAYFCASSPRQGVNNEQFFGPGTRLTVL.

The chain recombines TRBV6-2 or TRBV6-3 with TRBJ1-2; no clear D gene. V was pared by 0 bases and J by 4 bases, with 18 bases between. Germline V lookup: CDR1 MNHEY, CDR2 SVGEGT. The CDR3 is 17 amino acids. CDR3 amino acids: CASSYSPQLGSGYGYTF. CDR3 sequence (DNA): TGTGCCAGCAGTTACTCTCCTCAGCTCGGATCGGGCTATGGCTACACCTTC.

The chain employs TRBV19 and TRBJ1-1, with TRBD1 identical over 11 bases. The germline V gene has CDR1 LNHDA and CDR2 SQIVND (reference sequence). The CDR3 is 14 residues long. Trimming took 4 bases from V and 5 from J; bases not matched to a gene: 3. CDR3 in amino acids: CASSTGQGVTEAFF. CDR3 sequence (DNA): TGTGCCAGTAGTACGGGACAGGGGGTTACTGAAGCTTTCTTT. The variable domain in full, with the rest retrieved from reference TRBV19 and TRBJ1-1, is DGGITQSPKYLFRKEGQNVTLSCEQNLNHDAMYWYRQDPGQGLRLIYYSQIVNDFQKGDIAEGYSVSREKKESFPLTVTSAQKNPTAFYLCASSTGQGVTEAFFGQGTRLTVV.

The chain joins TRBV19 to TRBJ1-2; tentatively, D is TRBD1 (6 bases). The germline CDR1 and CDR2 sequences are LNHDA and SQIVND (reference sequence). Deletions cut 9 bases from V and 8 bases from J, with 22 bases between. This CDR3 is 14 amino acids long. The CDR3 nucleotides read TGTGCCAGCCACAGGGTGGATCTCCCCGGGGGCTACACCTTC. This gives the protein CASHRVDLPGGYTF.

This sequence joins TRBV5-1 and TRBJ2-1, with 7 bases lining up with TRBD1. The germline gives CDR1 SGHRS, CDR2 YFSETQ. This CDR3 spans 14 amino acids. After removal of 2 bases from V and 7 bases from J, the junction contained 6 bases not matched to a gene. The CDR3 nucleotides are TGCGCCAGCAGCTTCGACAGGGTCGGGAATGAGCAGTTCTTC. Encoded protein: CASSFDRVGNEQFF. Together with reference TRBV5-1 and TRBJ2-1, the CDR3 gives the full variable domain: KAGVTQTPRYLIKTRGQQVTLSCSPISGHRSVSWYQQTPGQGLQFLFEYFSETQRNKGNFPGRFSGRQFSNSRSEMNVSTLELGDSALYLCASSFDRVGNEQFFGPGTRLTVL.

The gene calls are TRBV7-8 and TRBJ2-1, with D perhaps TRBD2 (5 bases). The CDR3 runs to 18 residues. CDR1 and CDR2 from the germline V gene are SGHVS and FQNEAQ. Between the trimmed V and J ends, which lost 1 base and 0 bases, there was a span of 16 bases. The CDR3, as DNA: TGTGCCAGCAGCTTAGAAGGACGCCCTGGGAGCTCCTACAATGAGCAGTTCTTC. Translating it yields CASSLEGRPGSSYNEQFF.

The rearrangement links TRBV3-1 (or the pseudogene TRBV3-2) to TRBJ2-7; D call uncertain. CDR1 LGHDT and CDR2 YNNKEL come from the germline V gene (reference sequence). V was shortened by 1 base and J by 3 bases, with 7 bases between the two germline ends. The CDR3 sequence is 13 residues long. The CDR3 spells CASSQGSGYEQYF. Written as DNA, the CDR3 is TGTGCCAGCAGCCAAGGGTCGGGCTACGAGCAGTACTTC.

The chain couples TRBV28 to TRBJ2-7; a possible D gene is TRBD1 (5 bases). Trimming pared 7 bases from V and 6 bases from J, leaving 16 bases between. The length of the CDR3 is 13 residues. Per germline, CDR1 MDHEN and CDR2 SYDVKM. CDR3 nucleotides: TGTGCCAGCAAAGGGGCTGGCACGAGCGAGCAGTACTTC. Translated: CASKGAGTSEQYF.

This clone was detected once. This CDR3 is CASSQEDLVTGELFF. In DNA form, the CDR3 reads TGCGCCAGCAGCCAGGAGGACTTAGTTACCGGGGAGCTGTTTTTT. This chain joins TRBV4-3 and TRBJ2-2; D possibly corresponds to TRBD2 (5 bases). Germline assignment: CDR1 LGHNA and CDR2 YSLEER. V shed 3 bases and J shed 5 bases, with 13 bases lying between them. The CDR3 length is 15 residues.

The chain combines TRBV7-8 with TRBJ2-5, with 10 bases lining up with TRBD2. V shed 0 bases, J shed 4 bases, and the junction held 5 bases outside the gene matches. Germline values: CDR1 SGHVS, CDR2 FQNEAQ. This CDR3 region has 16 residues. CDR3 region: CASSLALSGGPETQYF. In DNA form, the CDR3 reads TGTGCCAGCAGCTTAGCGCTTAGCGGGGGGCCAGAGACCCAGTACTTC.

Only one count was recorded for this clone. This chain joins TRBV4-1 and TRBJ2-5, with 10 bases matching TRBD1. There are 16 residues in the CDR3. Unmatched junction bases numbered 9, after V lost 3 bases and J lost 5 bases. Germline V CDR1 and CDR2: MGHRA, YSYEKL. CDR3 region: CASSHDGQGDIETQYF. CDR3 DNA: TGCGCCAGCAGCCATGACGGACAGGGGGATATTGAGACCCAGTACTTC.

This sequence joins TRBV6-1 and TRBJ2-3; D might be TRBD1 (5 bases). V was clipped by 3 bases and J by 0 bases, with 13 bases between them. The CDR3 loop spans 16 amino acids. Germline CDR1 MNHNS, CDR2 SASEGT. The CDR3 region is CASSDHQGLSTDTQYF. CDR3 nucleotides: TGTGCCAGCAGTGACCATCAGGGCCTTAGCACAGATACGCAGTATTTT.

The V gene is TRBV3-1 (or the pseudogene TRBV3-2), the J gene TRBJ1-5; 9 nucleotides agree with TRBD1. The V segment lost 1 base and the J segment 6 bases; nucleotides outside the gene matches: 7. Germline V gene lookup returns CDR1 LGHDT and CDR2 YNNKEL (reference sequence). CDR3 length: 16 residues. The CDR3 coding sequence is TGTGCCAGCAGCCAAGGAAACAGGGGGCCGGGTCAGCCCCAGCATTTT. It specifies CASSQGNRGPGQPQHF.